This note documents a single TCR beta chain sequence. At least ten counts were recorded for this clonotype. Its antigen remains undetermined. The input lacks base qualities; no much larger clone sits a single base away. The sample belongs to a study of T cells in Graves' hyperthyroidism and ophthalmopathy (dated by TCRdb to the late 2010s). About the study as a whole: Peripheral blood samples were taken at initial diagnosis, before any treatment was given. In over five Graves' hyperthyroidism patients, the study also compared T-cell repertoires from thyroid tissue with T-cell repertoires from blood. According to the paper, TCR Vbeta CDR3 sequencing was carried out on more than 120 peripheral blood samples, which came from approximately 41 ophthalmopathy, around 75 hyperthyroidism and 17 progressor patients. To identify distinguishing TCR V-J signatures, a discovery cohort of about a hundred patients was used, comprising some 45 with Graves' ophthalmopathy and approximately 58 with stable Graves' hyperthyroidism. An independent validation cohort of 18 to 20 hyperthyroidism patients and 17 patients who later progressed to ophthalmopathy tested prospective prediction of ophthalmopathy. For training and testing, the 100 or so patients in the discovery cohort were randomly divided in a 7:3 ratio. Following sampling, methimazole starting at 30 mg daily was given to hyperthyroidism patients, and high-dose intravenous methylprednisolone was given to ophthalmopathy patients.

For CDR1 and CDR2, the germline V gene lists MDHEN and SYDVKM. The CDR3 goes from the cysteine to the phenylalanine over 17 residues. The kept DNA is CDR3 alone, 51 bases in frame from the first base. V sheds 0 bases and J sheds 7 bases, leaving 21 bases between their ends. The TCR beta CDR3 regions were amplified from RNA transcripts. The TCR CDR3 was subjected to a first round of RT-PCR using the HTBI primer set and the Qiagen OneStep RT-PCR kit. A second multiplex PCR round built the libraries, followed by size selection and purification. Paired-end sequencing of the libraries was performed with 100 bp reads on an Illumina HiSeq2000. The study's own analysis went as follows. SOAPnuke was used to process the raw data, throwing out any read that contained adapters or uncalled bases, had a mean Phred below 15, or lacked an exact constant-primer or identifier match. COPE v1.2.5 was used to merge high-quality paired reads, and clonotypes were defined as unique nucleotide sequences. MiTCR v1.1 was used to align the clonotypes against IMGT TRBV, TRBD and TRBJ reference segments. The analysis included only V-J combinations with a frequency above 0.0001, which together covered 99% to 99.2% of the repertoires. The TCS score was defined as F50 (clonal expansion) divided by E x V (chaos), with BLOSUM62-based TCRdist calculated between CDR3 peptides within each V-J. Welch's t-statistics and random forest reduced roughly 540 V-J features to roughly 13, which were used in a naive Bayes classifier (R e1071). The raw public data were reprocessed by TCRdb itself: fastp quality trimming at Q25, MiXCR clonotype calling, in-frame beta chains only. CDR3 protein sequences are deduplicated, and each keeps its most common genes and DNA. For this entry, the V and J calls and clone size follow TCRdb and not the study's own pipeline. The sample table records 250,000 to 300,000 distinct CDR3 sequences; about 14% of these occur just once. Jointly, the top ten make up 10% to 15% of the sample.

Overall results and qualifications from the work: Sample size was not statistically predetermined, and blinding of investigators to group allocation was not performed. Most expanded thyroid clonotypes (frequency above 0.001) were also detected in blood, suggesting blood repertoires may reflect thyroid immune responses. A model built on a 13 V-J signature distinguished ophthalmopathy from stable hyperthyroidism, reaching about 88% sensitivity and under 84% specificity in cross-validation and 80%/75% in testing. During validation, the model predicted progression to ophthalmopathy a median of approximately 6.5 months ahead of onset, with more than 60% sensitivity and 72.22% specificity.

Hyperthyroidism patients were newly diagnosed, with disease duration under 2 months, and aged 18 to 65 years. Patients with uncontrolled infections, other autoimmune diseases, pregnancy or lactation were excluded. Diagnoses relied on clinical symptoms, serum thyroxine and TRAb, thyroid ultrasound and orbital computed tomography. Blood from progressor patients was collected at the time of first diagnosis with hyperthyroidism, before any ophthalmopathy symptoms had appeared. PBMCs were isolated from 10 ml of fresh peripheral blood by Ficoll-Paque density gradient centrifugation. Progressor patients were initially diagnosed with Graves' hyperthyroidism and developed ophthalmopathy during follow-up. Trizol reagent was used to extract total RNA, and RNA quality was then checked on an Agilent 2100 Bioanalyzer.

The sequence came from a woman aged 35 to 49 with Graves' hyperthyroidism that later progressed to Graves' ophthalmopathy. The rearrangement combines TRBV28 with TRBJ1-1; a weak D assignment points to TRBD1 (5 bases agree). Specimen: blood. At the DNA level, the sequence is TGTGCCAGCAGTTTATGGATGGCGGGTTGGGGGTTGATTGAAGCTTTCTTT. Translated, it gives CASSLWMAGWGLIEAFF.